The 18 T cell receptor beta chains below all came from one sample that was sequenced in a study of pediatric ulcerative colitis. Generated by immunoSEQ multiplex PCR, the TCRdb table keeps only in-frame clones and is missing some. The sample yields more than 45,000 clones, around 87% seen once. The sample consisted of blood. These receptors were collected from a boy younger than 18 who was a control in a study of pediatric ulcerative colitis.

The chain carries TRBV30 and TRBJ2-2; 7 bases line up with TRBD1. This CDR3 spans 17 amino acids. Germline assignment: CDR1 GTSNPN and CDR2 SVGIG (reference sequence). V lost 3 bases and J lost 0; bases outside the gene matches: 10. The CDR3 region has the DNA TGTGCCTGGAGGTACAGACCCGGGACAGCGAACACCGGGGAGCTGTTTTTT. This gives the protein CAWRYRPGTANTGELFF.

The chain employs TRBV7-3 and TRBJ2-1, with 10 bases identical to TRBD2. After removal of 1 base from V and 9 bases from J, the junction contained 6 bases not matched to a gene. CDR1 SGHTA and CDR2 FQGTGA come from the germline V gene. The CDR3 is made up of 15 amino acids. In DNA, the CDR3 is TGTGCCAGCAGCTTAAACCCTACTAGCGGGGCTGAGCAGTTCTTC. It encodes CASSLNPTSGAEQFF.

The V call is TRBV7-2, the J call TRBJ1-2; D is uncertain. Germline-derived CDR1 and CDR2 are SGHTA and FQGNSA. This CDR3 is 14 amino acids long. Trimming pared 5 bases from V and 4 bases from J, leaving 14 bases between. As DNA, the CDR3 is TGTGCCAGCAGCCTTGACACAGTTGGCTATGGCTACACCTTC. Its protein is CASSLDTVGYGYTF.

This clone was observed a single time. The DNA for the CDR3 is TGCGCCAGCAGCCAGGAAACAGATAACTATGGCTACACCTTC. It is translated as CASSQETDNYGYTF. The genes are TRBV4-3 and TRBJ1-2; D is undetermined. The CDR3 consists of 14 residues. Germline-derived CDR1 and CDR2 are LGHNA and YSLEER. Deletions cut 3 bases from V and 1 base from J, with 9 bases between.

V and J are TRBV5-4 and TRBJ1-5; D might be TRBD1 (6 bases). V gave up 0 bases and J gave up 4 bases, with 8 bases separating them. The CDR3 sequence is 14 residues long. Germline V gives CDR1 SGHNT, CDR2 YYREEE (reference sequence). This CDR3 reads CASSLGGQNQPQHF. In DNA, the CDR3 is TGTGCCAGCAGCTTGGGAGGACAGAATCAGCCCCAGCATTTT.

A single count supports this clone. The chain couples TRBV5-4 to TRBJ2-3; 8 bases map to TRBD2. Germline-derived CDR1 and CDR2 are SGHNT and YYREEE (reference sequence). Germline trimming cut 0 bases from V and 1 base from J; bases unmatched to any gene: 10. The CDR3 sequence is 18 residues long. The CDR3 loop is CASSLARLAGTGTDTQYF. In nucleotides, the CDR3 is TGTGCCAGCAGCTTGGCCCGTTTAGCGGGAACGGGCACAGATACGCAGTATTTT. Together with reference TRBV5-4 and TRBJ2-3, the CDR3 gives the full variable domain: ETGVTQSPTHLIKTRGQQVTLRCSSQSGHNTVSWYQQALGQGPQFIFQYYREEENGRGNFPPRFSGLQFPNYSSELNVNALELDDSALYLCASSLARLAGTGTDTQYFGPGTRLTVL.

The chain combines TRBV27 with TRBJ2-7, with TRBD1 identical over 9 bases. The CDR3 has 15 amino acids. Germline V lookup: CDR1 MNHEY, CDR2 SMNVEV (reference sequence). The V and J ends lost 4 bases and 4 bases, in that order; junction bases with no gene match: 8. CDR3: CASSSGQGTQYEQYF. The DNA of the CDR3 is TGTGCCAGCAGTTCGGGACAGGGAACACAGTACGAGCAGTACTTC.

This clone came up once. The rearrangement uses TRBV2 and TRBJ1-1; no clear D gene. V was shortened by 6 bases and J by 0 bases, with 11 bases between the two germline ends. The germline V gene encodes CDR1 SNHLY and CDR2 FYNNEI. The CDR3 is 14 residues long. The CDR3 protein is CASSSPYLNTEAFF. DNA for the CDR3: TGTGCCAGCAGCTCCCCCTATCTGAACACTGAAGCTTTCTTT.

This chain connects TRBV2 to TRBJ2-3, with no clear D. Between the trimmed V and J ends, which lost 3 bases and 0 bases, there was a span of 13 bases. There are 16 residues in the CDR3. Germline CDR1 SNHLY, CDR2 FYNNEI. The CDR3 spells CASSDLGLDSTDTQYF. The CDR3 coding sequence is TGTGCCAGCAGTGACCTGGGTCTGGATAGCACAGATACGCAGTATTTT.

The chain links TRBV12-5 to TRBJ2-2, with D possibly being TRBD1 (5 bases). The CDR3 contains 17 residues. From germline, CDR1 is LGHNT and CDR2 FRNRAP. Trimming took 0 bases from V and 1 from J, leaving 12 bases between them. The DNA for the CDR3 is TGTGCTAGTGGTTTGGTACGTGTGGGGCTGAACACCGGGGAGCTGTTTTTT. This codes for CASGLVRVGLNTGELFF. The full variable domain, completed using reference TRBV12-5 and TRBJ2-2, is DARVTQTPRHKVTEMGQEVTMRCQPILGHNTVFWYRQTMMQGLELLAYFRNRAPLDDSGMPKDRFSAEMPDATLATLKIQPSEPRDSAVYFCASGLVRVGLNTGELFFGEGSRLTVL.

The chain combines TRBV12-5 with TRBJ2-2; tentative D call: TRBD1 (6 bases). The CDR3 totals 18 residues. V was pared by 5 bases and J by 2 bases, with 21 bases between. Germline loops: CDR1 LGHNT, CDR2 FRNRAP. The CDR3 reads CASGPISKTGNNTGELFF. CDR3 DNA: TGTGCTAGTGGTCCAATATCAAAAACAGGGAACAACACCGGGGAGCTGTTTTTT.

The chain recombines TRBV29-1 with TRBJ1-4; 9 positions match TRBD1. The CDR3 spans 13 residues. Trimming at V came to 8 bases and at J to 7 bases, leaving 8 bases not matched to a gene. Germline lookup yields CDR1 SQVTM and CDR2 ANQGSEA. In DNA, the CDR3 is TGCAGCTCGCGGACAGGGGAGGGTGAAAAACTGTTTTTT. Its protein is CSSRTGEGEKLFF.

The CDR3 loop reads CASSLLVGGQEQFF. Here the CDR3 DNA reads TGTGCCAGCAGCTTACTAGTAGGCGGGCAGGAGCAGTTCTTC. The chain links TRBV7-3 to TRBJ2-1, with D maybe TRBD2 (5 bases). CDR1 SGHTA and CDR2 FQGTGA come from the germline V gene. Between the trimmed V and J ends, which lost 2 bases and 10 bases, there was a span of 15 bases. The CDR3 runs 14 residues.

CDR3 coding DNA: TGCGCCAGCAGACTCGACAGGGGGCCGTACGAGCAGTACTTC. It is translated as CASRLDRGPYEQYF. The chain couples TRBV5-1 to TRBJ2-7; 10 bases are shared with TRBD1. The CDR3 covers 14 residues. V was clipped by 5 bases and J by 4 bases; unmatched bases: 6. Germline V gene data show CDR1 as SGHRS and CDR2 as YFSETQ.

The chain couples TRBV18 to TRBJ2-5; D remains ambiguous. Trimming took off 8 bases at V and 5 bases at J, with 15 bases between the two ends. CDR1 and CDR2 (germline): KGHSH, LQKENI. This CDR3 contains 13 residues. Written as DNA, the CDR3 is TGTGCCAGCACGACCGGGCCCGGGGAGACCCAGTACTTC. This gives the protein CASTTGPGETQYF.

The V and J genes are TRBV5-1 and TRBJ2-7; D call uncertain. Germline values: CDR1 SGHRS, CDR2 YFSETQ. This CDR3 comprises 13 residues. The V and J ends lost 0 bases and 5 bases respectively, with 9 bases between them. The CDR3 sequence is CASSLGRSDEQYF. The CDR3 DNA sequence: TGCGCCAGCAGCTTGGGCCGCTCGGACGAGCAGTACTTC. Complete variable domain (other parts from reference TRBV5-1 and TRBJ2-7): KAGVTQTPRYLIKTRGQQVTLSCSPISGHRSVSWYQQTPGQGLQFLFEYFSETQRNKGNFPGRFSGRQFSNSRSEMNVSTLELGDSALYLCASSLGRSDEQYFGPGTRLTVT.

V is TRBV2 and J is TRBJ2-1, with 8 bases fitting TRBD2. The CDR3 is made up of 18 amino acids. The J segment lost 8 bases and the V segment lost 6 bases, leaving 21 bases of the junction unmatched. Germline CDR1 reads SNHLY; CDR2 reads FYNNEI. Written as DNA, the CDR3 is TGTGCCAGCAGCGATTTGACCGGGCCCTGGACTAGCAATGATGAGCAGTTCTTC. Its protein product is CASSDLTGPWTSNDEQFF.

The gene calls are TRBV13 and TRBJ2-4; D might be TRBD1 (5 bases). From germline, CDR1 is PRHDT and CDR2 FYEKMQ (reference sequence). This CDR3 is 14 amino acids long. With 2 bases removed from V and 3 bases from J, the gap between germline ends came to 8 bases. The CDR3 reads CASSLTGIKNIQYF. CDR3 DNA: TGTGCCAGCAGCTTAACAGGCATCAAAAACATTCAGTACTTC. The complete variable domain, with remaining parts taken from reference TRBV13 and TRBJ2-4, reads AAGVIQSPRHLIKEKRETATLKCYPIPRHDTVYWYQQGPGQDPQFLISFYEKMQSDKGSIPDRFSAQQFSDYHSELNMSSLELGDSALYFCASSLTGIKNIQYFGAGTRLSVL.